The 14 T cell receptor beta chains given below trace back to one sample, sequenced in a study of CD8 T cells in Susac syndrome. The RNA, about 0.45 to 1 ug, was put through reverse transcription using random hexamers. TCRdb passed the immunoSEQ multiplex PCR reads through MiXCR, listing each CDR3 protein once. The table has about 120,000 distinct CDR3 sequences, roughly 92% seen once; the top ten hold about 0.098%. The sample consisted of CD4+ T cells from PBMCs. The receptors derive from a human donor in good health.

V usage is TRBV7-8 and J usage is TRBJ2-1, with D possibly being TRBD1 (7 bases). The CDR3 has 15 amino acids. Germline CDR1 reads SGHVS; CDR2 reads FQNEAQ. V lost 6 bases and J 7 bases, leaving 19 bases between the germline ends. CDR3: CASRAGRGARNEQFF. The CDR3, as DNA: TGTGCCAGCAGGGCGGGCAGGGGGGCCAGGAATGAGCAGTTCTTC.

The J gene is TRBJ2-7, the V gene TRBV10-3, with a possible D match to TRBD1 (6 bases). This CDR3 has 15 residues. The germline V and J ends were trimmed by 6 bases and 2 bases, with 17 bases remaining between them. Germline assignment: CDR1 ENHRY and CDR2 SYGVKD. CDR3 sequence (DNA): TGTGCCATCAGCGGAAGGGTACAGGGTGCCTACGAGCAGTACTTC. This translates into CAISGRVQGAYEQYF.

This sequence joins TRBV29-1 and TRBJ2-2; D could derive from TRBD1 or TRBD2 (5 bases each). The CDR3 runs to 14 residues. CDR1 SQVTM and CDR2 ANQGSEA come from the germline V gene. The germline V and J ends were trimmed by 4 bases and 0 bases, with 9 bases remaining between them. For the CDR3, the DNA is TGCAGCGTTGGGCAGGGAGCGAACACCGGGGAGCTGTTTTTT. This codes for CSVGQGANTGELFF.

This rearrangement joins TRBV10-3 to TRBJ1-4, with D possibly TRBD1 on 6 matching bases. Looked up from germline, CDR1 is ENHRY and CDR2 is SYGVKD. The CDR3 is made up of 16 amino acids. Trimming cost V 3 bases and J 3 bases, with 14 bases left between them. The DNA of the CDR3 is TGTGCCATCAGTGACCCTTACAGGGCTGCTAATGAAAAACTGTTTTTT. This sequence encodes CAISDPYRAANEKLFF.

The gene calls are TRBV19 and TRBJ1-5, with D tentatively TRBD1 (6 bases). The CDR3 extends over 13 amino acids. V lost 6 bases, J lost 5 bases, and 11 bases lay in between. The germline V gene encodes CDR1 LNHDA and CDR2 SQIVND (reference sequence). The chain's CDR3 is CASRQGRDQPQHF. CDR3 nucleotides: TGTGCCAGTAGACAGGGAAGGGATCAGCCCCAGCATTTT.

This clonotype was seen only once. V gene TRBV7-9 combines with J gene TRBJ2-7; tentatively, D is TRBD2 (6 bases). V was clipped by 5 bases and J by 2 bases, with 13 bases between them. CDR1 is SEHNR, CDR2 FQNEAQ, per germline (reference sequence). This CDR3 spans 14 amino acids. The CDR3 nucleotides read TGTGCCAGCAGCCCCCTAGCGAATCCCTACGAGCAGTACTTC. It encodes CASSPLANPYEQYF.

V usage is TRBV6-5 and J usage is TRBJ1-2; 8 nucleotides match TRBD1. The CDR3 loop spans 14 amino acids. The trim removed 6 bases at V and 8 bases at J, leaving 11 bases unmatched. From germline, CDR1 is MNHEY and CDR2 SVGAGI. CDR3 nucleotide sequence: TGTGCCAGCAGAATAGGACAGGGCTCGGACGGCTACACCTTC. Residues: CASRIGQGSDGYTF.

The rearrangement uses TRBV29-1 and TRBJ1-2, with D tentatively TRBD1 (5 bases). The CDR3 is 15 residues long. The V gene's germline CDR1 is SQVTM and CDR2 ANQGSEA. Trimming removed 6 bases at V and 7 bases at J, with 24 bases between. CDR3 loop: CSVLRDRGSSGGYTF. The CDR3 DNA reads TGCAGCGTCCTCCGCGACCGGGGCTCTAGTGGTGGCTACACCTTC.

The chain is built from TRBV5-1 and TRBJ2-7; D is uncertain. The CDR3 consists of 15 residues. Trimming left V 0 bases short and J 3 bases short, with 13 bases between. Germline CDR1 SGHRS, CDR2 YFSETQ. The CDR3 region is CASSLASAANYEQYF. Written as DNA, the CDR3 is TGCGCCAGCAGCTTGGCTAGTGCGGCCAACTACGAGCAGTACTTC. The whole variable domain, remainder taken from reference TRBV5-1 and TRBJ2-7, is KAGVTQTPRYLIKTRGQQVTLSCSPISGHRSVSWYQQTPGQGLQFLFEYFSETQRNKGNFPGRFSGRQFSNSRSEMNVSTLELGDSALYLCASSLASAANYEQYFGPGTRLTVT.

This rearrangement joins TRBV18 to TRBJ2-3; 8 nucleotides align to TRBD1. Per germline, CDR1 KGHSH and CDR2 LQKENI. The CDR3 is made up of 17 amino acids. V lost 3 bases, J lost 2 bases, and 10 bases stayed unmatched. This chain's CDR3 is CASSPVRQGLPTDTQYF. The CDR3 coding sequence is TGTGCCAGCTCACCGGTCAGACAGGGGCTTCCCACAGATACGCAGTATTTT. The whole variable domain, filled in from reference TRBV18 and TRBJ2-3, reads NAGVMQNPRHLVRRRGQEARLRCSPMKGHSHVYWYRQLPEEGLKFMVYLQKENIIDESGMPKERFSAEFPKEGPSILRIQQVVRGDSAAYFCASSPVRQGLPTDTQYFGPGTRLTVL.

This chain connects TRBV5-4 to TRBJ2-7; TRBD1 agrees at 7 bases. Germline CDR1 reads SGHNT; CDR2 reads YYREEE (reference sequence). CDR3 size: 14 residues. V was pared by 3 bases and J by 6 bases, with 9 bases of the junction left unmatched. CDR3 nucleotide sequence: TGTGCCAGCAGCTCGACAGGGTACCCCAGCGAGCAGTACTTC. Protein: CASSSTGYPSEQYF.

The CDR3 protein is CASTPSGATQSLGTQYF. The DNA for the CDR3 is TGTGCCAGCACCCCCTCTGGGGCAACCCAAAGTCTCGGCACGCAGTATTTT. The J gene is TRBJ2-3, the V gene TRBV9; TRBD1 might be the D (5 bases). The CDR3 loop spans 17 amino acids. The V and J ends lost 6 bases and 9 bases respectively, with 29 bases between them. Germline V gene data show CDR1 as SGDLS and CDR2 as YYNGEE. The full variable domain, with the rest looked up from reference TRBV9 and TRBJ2-3, is DSGVTQTPKHLITATGQRVTLRCSPRSGDLSVYWYQQSLDQGLQFLIQYYNGEERAKGNILERFSAQQFPDLHSELNLSSLELGDSALYFCASTPSGATQSLGTQYFGPGTRLTVL.

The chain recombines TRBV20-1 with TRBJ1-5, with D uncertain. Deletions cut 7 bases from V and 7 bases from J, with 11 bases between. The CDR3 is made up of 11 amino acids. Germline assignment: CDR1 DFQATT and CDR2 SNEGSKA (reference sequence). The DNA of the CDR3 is TGCAGTGTTCAGGATGGGCAGCCCCAGCATTTT. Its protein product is CSVQDGQPQHF.

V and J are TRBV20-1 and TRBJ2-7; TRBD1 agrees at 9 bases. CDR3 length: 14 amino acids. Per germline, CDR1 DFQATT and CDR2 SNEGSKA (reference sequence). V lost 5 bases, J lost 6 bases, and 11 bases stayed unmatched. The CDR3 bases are TGCAGTGCTGGTCAAAACAGGGGGCTGGGCGAGCAGTACTTC. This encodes CSAGQNRGLGEQYF.